Below are 30 T cell receptor beta chains sequenced from a single sample in a study of shared clonotypes between healthy human individuals (dated by TCRdb to 2018 to 2020). Libraries were prepared through the immunoSEQ multiplex PCR assay. TCRdb's version of the immuneACCESS table is confined to in-frame rearrangements and falls short of the full clone set. An unresolved V gene accounts for under half of the shortfall where checked; the remainder is of unknown origin. For this sample there are over 850,000 clones; about 84% appear just once. Of the sample, approximately 0.56% is held by the ten largest clones. Sequenced: memory CD4+ T cells from PBMCs. The cell subset or site tag for this specimen amounts to: CD45RA-negative fraction. The receptor set was obtained from a man aged 18 to 30 in good health. Some clones in this sample may be carry-over from other donors' samples.

This clone was seen a handful of times. The gene calls are TRBV5-5 and TRBJ1-1; a weak D match, TRBD1 (5 bases). Germline V gene data show CDR1 as SGHKS and CDR2 as YYEKEE (reference sequence). This CDR3 is 16 amino acids long. The ends were cut back, 0 bases at V and 0 bases at J, with 12 bases in the middle. The CDR3 sequence is CASSLVAGLLNTEAFF. The CDR3 region has the DNA TGTGCCAGCAGCTTGGTGGCAGGGTTATTGAACACTGAAGCTTTCTTT.

The V call is TRBV5-1, the J call TRBJ2-7; the match to TRBD2 covers 7 bases. V shed 4 bases and J 5 bases; nucleotides not matched to a gene: 9. The CDR3 runs 14 residues. Germline V lookup: CDR1 SGHRS, CDR2 YFSETQ. CDR3 bases: TGCGCCAGCAGCCAATCTCCGGGAGGAAACGAGCAGTACTTC. Translated, it gives CASSQSPGGNEQYF.

The V gene is TRBV21-1, the J gene TRBJ2-1. TRBV21-1 is annotated as a pseudogene. The CDR3 length is 18 residues. This CDR3 reads CASSRTSRAPRVYNEQFF. CDR3 DNA sequence: TGTGCCAGCAGCAGGACGTCGAGAGCGCCCCGGGTTTACAATGAGCAGTTCTTC.

This clone showed up just once. J is TRBJ1-2 and V is TRBV7-8; D remains ambiguous. Trimming cost V 5 bases and J 4 bases, with 26 bases left between them. This CDR3 contains 18 residues. In germline, CDR1 is SGHVS, CDR2 FQNEAQ. CDR3 sequence (DNA): TGTGCCAGCAGCCCTCGGGTCCTTCGGATGAGTGATGCCTATGGCTACACCTTC. Translation: CASSPRVLRMSDAYGYTF.

The rearrangement uses TRBV2 and TRBJ1-2; D gene ambiguous. The germline V and J ends were trimmed by 7 bases and 2 bases, with 14 bases remaining between them. The CDR3 covers 14 residues. Germline V gives CDR1 SNHLY, CDR2 FYNNEI. CDR3 region: CASKGKSRNYGYTF. Here the CDR3 DNA reads TGTGCCAGCAAGGGAAAGAGCAGGAACTATGGCTACACCTTC.

The CDR3 nucleotides are TGCGCCAGCAGCTACAGTCCGAGCGGGAGGGCCGACAATGAGCAGTTCTTC. This gives the protein CASSYSPSGRADNEQFF. This sequence joins TRBV5-1 and TRBJ2-1; TRBD2 matches 10 bases. This CDR3 comprises 17 residues. The germline gives CDR1 SGHRS, CDR2 YFSETQ. V was clipped by 3 bases and J by 5 bases; unmatched bases: 11.

The rearrangement links TRBV28 to TRBJ2-6, with D unresolved. Germline CDR1 and CDR2: MDHEN and SYDVKM. CDR3 length equals 16 residues. Trimming shortened V by 5 bases and J by 0 bases, and 11 bases separated the two germline ends. CDR3 sequence reads: CASSPVFDSGANVLTF. The CDR3 DNA is TGTGCCAGCAGTCCGGTGTTCGACTCTGGGGCCAACGTCCTGACTTTC. The full variable domain, in which reference TRBV28 and TRBJ2-6 provide the parts outside the CDR3, is DVKVTQSSRYLVKRTGEKVFLECVQDMDHENMFWYRQDPGLGLRLIYFSYDVKMKEKGDIPEGYSVSREKKERFSLILESASTNQTSMYLCASSPVFDSGANVLTFGAGSRLTVL.

The V gene is TRBV5-4, the J gene TRBJ2-3; 16 bases align to TRBD2. CDR1 and CDR2 from the germline V gene are SGHNT and YYREEE (reference sequence). This CDR3 has 17 amino acids. V gave up 3 bases and J gave up 5 bases; unmatched junction bases: 6. CDR3 DNA sequence: TGTGCCAGCAGCTGGGGACTAGCGGGAGGGTTAAGAGATACGCAGTATTTT. Protein: CASSWGLAGGLRDTQYF.

This chain links TRBV5-1 with TRBJ1-1; 7 nucleotides match TRBD1. CDR3 size: 16 residues. Unmatched junction bases numbered 9, after V lost 4 bases and J lost 0 bases. Germline V gene data show CDR1 as SGHRS and CDR2 as YFSETQ. The CDR3 DNA reads as TGCGCCAGCAGCCCTGGACAGGTTCGGGTGAACACTGAAGCTTTCTTT. Protein sequence: CASSPGQVRVNTEAFF. Looking up the rest from reference TRBV5-1 and TRBJ1-1 gives the full variable domain: KAGVTQTPRYLIKTRGQQVTLSCSPISGHRSVSWYQQTPGQGLQFLFEYFSETQRNKGNFPGRFSGRQFSNSRSEMNVSTLELGDSALYLCASSPGQVRVNTEAFFGQGTRLTVV.

V is TRBV5-4 and J is TRBJ2-7; 15 nucleotides match TRBD2. There are 16 residues in the CDR3. Germline-derived CDR1 and CDR2 are SGHNT and YYREEE (reference sequence). After removal of 4 bases from V and 6 bases from J, the junction contained 8 bases not matched to a gene. The CDR3 here is CASSVGLAGGESEQYF. In DNA, the CDR3 is TGTGCCAGCAGCGTGGGACTAGCGGGAGGAGAGTCCGAGCAGTACTTC.

This chain joins TRBV6-4 and TRBJ1-1; possible D gene TRBD1, 5 bases. Germline V lookup: CDR1 MRHNA, CDR2 SNTAGT. Between the trimmed V and J ends, which lost 6 bases and 4 bases, there was a span of 9 bases. The CDR3 extends over 12 amino acids. The DNA for the CDR3 is TGTGCCAGCAGGGGGGAGGGCACTGAAGCTTTCTTT. It codes for CASRGEGTEAFF.

The CDR3 reads CAWRNHWGLTSYNEQFF. The CDR3 DNA is TGTGCCTGGAGGAACCACTGGGGCCTCACCTCCTACAATGAGCAGTTCTTC. The V call is TRBV30, the J call TRBJ2-1, with a weak D call TRBD1 (5 bases). The ends were cut back, 3 bases at V and 0 bases at J, with 18 bases in the middle. This CDR3 comprises 17 residues. CDR1 and CDR2 from the germline V gene are GTSNPN and SVGIG (reference sequence).

In its sample, this clone was seen once. V gene TRBV7-9 combines with J gene TRBJ1-2, with 10 bases aligning to TRBD1. In germline, CDR1 is SEHNR, CDR2 FQNEAQ (reference sequence). Unmatched junction bases numbered 3, after V lost 6 bases and J lost 8 bases. The CDR3 consists of 12 residues. The CDR3, as DNA: TGTGCCAGCAGAGGACAGGGGGTCGGCTACACCTTC. This encodes CASRGQGVGYTF.

The chain combines TRBV2 with TRBJ1-1; D is perhaps TRBD1 (5 bases). V was cut by 2 bases and J by 4 bases, with 14 bases left in between. Germline loops: CDR1 SNHLY, CDR2 FYNNEI. The CDR3 is 15 amino acids. CDR3 coding DNA: TGTGCCAGCAGTGAAAGGGCGGGGGTTAGCACTGAAGCTTTCTTT. This gives the protein CASSERAGVSTEAFF.

The chain combines TRBV7-2 with TRBJ2-2, with 8 bases fitting TRBD2. CDR1 and CDR2 from the germline V gene are SGHTA and FQGNSA. This CDR3 contains 17 residues. V lost 3 bases to trimming and J lost 1 base; unmatched junction nucleotides: 7. CDR3 sequence reads: CASSLFPAGVNTGELFF. The CDR3 DNA is TGTGCCAGCAGCTTGTTCCCAGCGGGGGTGAACACCGGGGAGCTGTTTTTT.

The chain has TRBV6-5 and TRBJ1-2, with D perhaps TRBD1 (5 bases). The CDR3 consists of 14 residues. Germline V gene lookup returns CDR1 MNHEY and CDR2 SVGAGI. Trimming left V 0 bases short and J 3 bases short, with 8 bases between. The CDR3 DNA sequence: TGTGCCAGCAGTTACTCACAGGATCACTATGGCTACACCTTC. This codes for CASSYSQDHYGYTF.

The chain carries TRBV20-1 and TRBJ1-4; no firm D call. Trimming removed 5 bases from V and 8 bases from J, with 3 bases in between. Germline CDR1 and CDR2: DFQATT and SNEGSKA (reference sequence). This CDR3 comprises 9 residues. In nucleotides, the CDR3 is TGCAGTGCTTTAGAAAAACTGTTTTTT. This encodes CSALEKLFF.

This chain joins TRBV18 and TRBJ2-6; no reliable D call. This CDR3 comprises 14 residues. CDR1 and CDR2 from the germline V gene are KGHSH and LQKENI. Deletions cut 5 bases from V and 2 bases from J, with 7 bases between. The CDR3 DNA reads as TGTGCCAGCTCATCAAATACTGGGGCCAACGTCCTGACTTTC. It yields the protein CASSSNTGANVLTF.

This chain connects TRBV7-9 to TRBJ2-7; D is possibly TRBD2 (6 bases). Deletions cut 1 base from V and 3 bases from J, with 7 bases between. The germline CDR1 and CDR2 sequences are SEHNR and FQNEAQ (reference sequence). This CDR3 has 13 amino acids. For the CDR3, the DNA is TGTGCCAGCAGCTTAGAGGAGGGCTACGAGCAGTACTTC. This translates into CASSLEEGYEQYF.

The chain carries TRBV2 and TRBJ2-1; D is undetermined. The CDR3 has 15 amino acids. V was trimmed by 1 base and J by 2 bases, leaving 9 bases between them. Germline CDR1 is SNHLY and CDR2 is FYNNEI. Here the CDR3 reads CASSEEGPPYNEQFF. The CDR3 DNA follows: TGTGCCAGCAGTGAAGAGGGTCCCCCCTACAATGAGCAGTTCTTC.

Only a few counts were recorded for this clone. The chain has TRBV27 and TRBJ2-7; TRBD2 is a possible D gene (5 bases). The CDR3 has 13 amino acids. Per germline, CDR1 MNHEY and CDR2 SMNVEV (reference sequence). Trimming took 5 bases from V and 9 from J, leaving 17 bases between them. CDR3: CASSPHSGIRQYF. DNA for the CDR3: TGTGCCAGCAGTCCCCATTCGGGGATTCGGCAGTACTTC.

This clone appeared a few times. Other DNA sequences from this sample encode an identical CDR3 as well. The chain couples TRBV6-5 to TRBJ1-1, with 8 bases that match TRBD1. Germline CDR1 reads MNHEY; CDR2 reads SVGAGI. V shed 6 bases, J shed 3 bases, and the junction held 6 bases outside the gene matches. The CDR3 loop spans 14 amino acids. The CDR3 bases are TGTGCCAGCAGCCGACAGGGGCGGGACACTGAAGCTTTCTTT. It encodes CASSRQGRDTEAFF.

This chain uses TRBV27 with TRBJ2-5, with D possibly matching TRBD2 (6 bases). This CDR3 region has 13 residues. The germline V gene encodes CDR1 MNHEY and CDR2 SMNVEV (reference sequence). Trimming stripped 5 bases from V and 7 bases from J, with 14 bases between. The CDR3 reads CASSRGGVGTQYF. The CDR3 nucleotides read TGTGCCAGCAGTCGGGGCGGGGTCGGGACCCAGTACTTC.

The V call is TRBV10-3, the J call TRBJ1-5, with D possibly matching TRBD1 (5 bases). CDR1 ENHRY and CDR2 SYGVKD come from the germline V gene. The length of the CDR3 is 14 residues. Deletions cut 0 bases from V and 6 bases from J, with 9 bases between. The CDR3 region is CAISESLGLQPQHF. The CDR3 DNA reads as TGTGCCATCAGTGAGTCCCTGGGGCTTCAGCCCCAGCATTTT.

The J gene is TRBJ1-1, the V gene TRBV7-3; D might be TRBD1 (5 bases). Looked up from germline, CDR1 is SGHTA and CDR2 is FQGTGA. Deletions cut 5 bases from V and 4 bases from J, with 14 bases between. This CDR3 spans 14 amino acids. The CDR3 DNA reads as TGTGCCAGCAGCATTCGGGGAGGGGCCACTGAAGCTTTCTTT. It encodes CASSIRGGATEAFF. The full variable domain, with the rest looked up from reference TRBV7-3 and TRBJ1-1, is GAGVSQTPSNKVTEKGKYVELRCDPISGHTALYWYRQSLGQGPEFLIYFQGTGAADDSGLPNDRFFAVRPEGSVSTLKIQRTERGDSAVYLCASSIRGGATEAFFGQGTRLTVV.

The chain carries TRBV2 and TRBJ2-7; 7 bases are shared with TRBD1. The CDR3 is 16 amino acids. The trim removed 6 bases at V and 3 bases at J, leaving 14 bases unmatched. Germline V gene data show CDR1 as SNHLY and CDR2 as FYNNEI. CDR3 region: CASRQSGWAGGYEQYF. As DNA, the CDR3 is TGTGCCAGCAGGCAATCAGGGTGGGCAGGGGGCTACGAGCAGTACTTC.

The chain couples TRBV5-1 to TRBJ2-7; 10 nucleotides line up with TRBD1. This CDR3 is 15 amino acids long. J gave up 5 bases and V 0 bases, and 5 bases lay outside the gene matches. Germline values: CDR1 SGHRS, CDR2 YFSETQ. The CDR3 region is CASSLVDRGVHEQYF. As DNA, the CDR3 is TGCGCCAGCAGCTTGGTGGACAGGGGGGTCCACGAGCAGTACTTC.

The chain joins TRBV19 to TRBJ2-2; 9 bases align to TRBD1. V shed 6 bases, J shed 4 bases, and the junction held 6 bases outside the gene matches. The CDR3 sequence is 15 residues long. Germline-derived CDR1 and CDR2 are LNHDA and SQIVND (reference sequence). The CDR3 DNA reads as TGTGCCAGTAGACAGGGGGCCCTGATCACCGGGGAGCTGTTTTTT. Translating it yields CASRQGALITGELFF.

The CDR3 bases are TGCGCCAGCAGCTGGGCCGGGGGCCGCTCGGGGACCCAGTACTTC. Translating it yields CASSWAGGRSGTQYF. This sequence joins TRBV5-1 and TRBJ2-5; D is perhaps TRBD1 or TRBD2 (6 bases each). Trimming left V 3 bases short and J 7 bases short, with 19 bases between. Germline lookup yields CDR1 SGHRS and CDR2 YFSETQ. The CDR3 is 15 amino acids.

This clone was seen more than once but under ten times. The chain is built from TRBV5-8 and TRBJ1-2; 9 positions agree with TRBD1. The V gene's germline CDR1 is SGHTS and CDR2 YDEGEE. The CDR3 covers 14 residues. The trim removed 4 bases at V and 4 bases at J, leaving 5 bases unmatched. In DNA, the CDR3 is TGTGCCAGCAGCGCGGGGGGACAGGGCTATGGCTACACCTTC. This sequence encodes CASSAGGQGYGYTF. The full variable domain, in which reference TRBV5-8 and TRBJ1-2 provide the parts outside the CDR3, is EAGVTQSPTHLIKTRGQQATLRCSPISGHTSVYWYQQALGLGLQFLLWYDEGEERNRGNFPPRFSGRQFPNYSSELNVNALELEDSALYLCASSAGGQGYGYTFGSGTRLTVV.